The 15 T cell receptor beta chains below come from one sample, sequenced in a study of T cell responses to AZD1222 COVID-19 vaccine. Libraries were prepared by immunoSEQ multiplex PCR; TCRdb keeps only in-frame clonotypes and omits some of them. The sample consists of over 150,000 clones, approximately 88% of them appearing once. The specimen comprised peripheral blood, sampled 28 days after the second AZD1222 dose. These receptors originate from an adult who received the AZD1222 COVID-19 vaccine.

The V call is TRBV7-9, the J call TRBJ1-1, with unresolved D. V lost 4 bases to trimming and J lost 2 bases, with 14 bases between them. CDR3 length equals 15 residues. Germline loops: CDR1 SEHNR, CDR2 FQNEAQ (reference sequence). CDR3 nucleotide sequence: TGTGCCAGCAGCTGGAACAGTCACTTTAACACTGAAGCTTTCTTT. Translating it yields CASSWNSHFNTEAFF.

The V call is TRBV6-5, the J call TRBJ2-7, with TRBD2 matching over 7 bases. The germline V gene has CDR1 MNHEY and CDR2 SVGAGI. With V trimmed by 11 bases and J by 3 bases, 4 bases remained unmatched. This CDR3 comprises 11 residues. The CDR3: CAGRGVYEQYF. For the CDR3, the DNA is TGTGCCGGCCGGGGGGTCTACGAGCAGTACTTC.

The chain has TRBV24-1 and TRBJ2-3, with 8 bases matching TRBD2. V was pared by 4 bases and J by 0 bases, with 11 bases of the junction left unmatched. Germline CDR1 reads KGHDR; CDR2 reads SFDVKD. The CDR3 consists of 18 residues. This chain's CDR3 is CATSDPKLAEGSTDTQYF. The CDR3, as DNA: TGTGCCACCAGTGACCCAAAACTAGCGGAAGGGAGCACAGATACGCAGTATTTT.

The chain has TRBV25-1 and TRBJ2-7; D unclear. Germline loops: CDR1 MGHDK, CDR2 SYGVNS. CDR3 size: 14 residues. The V end was cut by 1 base, the J end by 2 bases, with 9 bases between. CDR3 amino acids: CASSEWTETYEQYF. The DNA for the CDR3 is TGTGCCAGCAGTGAATGGACGGAGACCTACGAGCAGTACTTC.

The chain is built from TRBV5-6 and TRBJ1-2, with a weak D call TRBD1 (5 bases). V was clipped by 4 bases and J by 1 base, with 8 bases between them. Germline V gives CDR1 SGHDT, CDR2 YYEEEE. The length of the CDR3 is 13 residues. The CDR3 spells CASSPGNNYGYTF. As DNA, the CDR3 is TGTGCCAGCAGCCCAGGGAATAACTATGGCTACACCTTC.

This rearrangement joins TRBV19 to TRBJ2-6, with D hard to call. Germline loops: CDR1 LNHDA, CDR2 SQIVND (reference sequence). With 3 bases removed from V and 4 bases from J, the gap between germline ends came to 4 bases. This CDR3 is built from 13 residues. CDR3 sequence (DNA): TGTGCCAGTAGTATGGTGGGGGCCAACGTCCTGACTTTC. Its translation: CASSMVGANVLTF.

V usage is TRBV19 and J usage is TRBJ2-7, with a weak D call TRBD1 (5 bases). CDR1 is LNHDA and CDR2 is SQIVND in the germline V gene (reference sequence). The CDR3 is 11 amino acids. V was shortened by 4 bases and J by 4 bases, with 5 bases between the two germline ends. The CDR3 sequence: CASSTGYEQYF. The CDR3 DNA sequence: TGTGCCAGTAGTACAGGGTACGAGCAGTACTTC.

The chain couples TRBV12-3 or TRBV12-4 to TRBJ1-2; D remains unclear. With 1 base removed from V and 4 bases from J, the gap between germline ends came to 7 bases. CDR3 length: 13 residues. CDR3 amino acids: CASSLGRTYGYTF. In nucleotides, the CDR3 is TGTGCCAGCAGTTTAGGGCGGACCTATGGCTACACCTTC.

In this sample, this clone turned up a few times. This sequence joins TRBV7-9 and TRBJ2-6; D possibly corresponds to TRBD2 (5 bases). This CDR3 spans 14 amino acids. V was clipped by 5 bases and J by 11 bases, with 16 bases between them. CDR1 and CDR2 (germline): SEHNR, FQNEAQ (reference sequence). The CDR3 here is CASSGEAGLDVLTF. The CDR3 bases are TGTGCCAGCAGCGGTGAGGCGGGTTTAGACGTCCTGACTTTC.

The rearrangement uses TRBV3-1 (or the pseudogene TRBV3-2) and TRBJ1-1; 8 nucleotides match TRBD1. V was clipped by 4 bases and J by 6 bases; unmatched bases: 7. CDR3 length: 14 residues. The V gene's germline CDR1 is LGHDT and CDR2 YNNKEL (reference sequence). Written as DNA, the CDR3 is TGTGCCAGCAGCCTTGGGACAGGCGACTCTGAAGCTTTCTTT. Its protein is CASSLGTGDSEAFF.

This clone has only a few counts. The CDR3 protein is CASSKGPAVNYGYTF. DNA for the CDR3: TGTGCCAGCAGCAAAGGACCCGCGGTTAACTATGGCTACACCTTC. The chain carries TRBV3-1 (or the pseudogene TRBV3-2) and TRBJ1-2, with D unresolved. V gave up 5 bases and J gave up 1 base, with 14 bases separating them. Germline V gene sequence: CDR1 LGHDT, CDR2 YNNKEL (reference sequence). The CDR3 runs to 15 residues.

The V and J genes are TRBV30 and TRBJ1-2; the D gene is possibly TRBD1 (6 bases). Between the trimmed V and J ends, which lost 5 bases and 2 bases, there was a span of 6 bases. This CDR3 is 11 amino acids long. The germline gives CDR1 GTSNPN, CDR2 SVGIG (reference sequence). Written as DNA, the CDR3 is TGTGCCTGGGGACAGAACTATGGCTACACCTTC. Protein: CAWGQNYGYTF. The full variable domain, with the rest looked up from reference TRBV30 and TRBJ1-2, is SQTIHQWPATLVQPVGSPLSLECTVEGTSNPNLYWYRQAAGRGLQLLFYSVGIGQISSEVPQNLSASRPQDRQFILSSKKLLLSDSGFYLCAWGQNYGYTFGSGTRLTVV.

The chain combines TRBV18 with TRBJ2-3, with 11 positions matching TRBD1. The CDR3 loop spans 21 amino acids. The V gene end was trimmed by 2 bases and the J gene end by 2 bases; junction bases not matched to a gene: 18. Germline CDR1 and CDR2: KGHSH and LQKENI. The DNA of the CDR3 is TGTGCCAGCTCACCATACCTCTCCGCCGGGACAGGGGGGTCGAACACAGATACGCAGTATTTT. This encodes CASSPYLSAGTGGSNTDTQYF.

This clone showed up just once. The chain has TRBV5-1 and TRBJ1-1; the D gene is possibly TRBD1 (6 bases). Germline V gene sequence: CDR1 SGHRS, CDR2 YFSETQ. The CDR3 is 15 amino acids. V lost 6 bases to trimming and J lost 2 bases, with 17 bases between them. CDR3 bases: TGCGCCAGCACCTCAACAGGGTCTCCAAACACTGAAGCTTTCTTT. It yields the protein CASTSTGSPNTEAFF.

This chain connects TRBV5-1 to TRBJ2-5; D perhaps matches TRBD1 (6 bases). Germline V gene sequence: CDR1 SGHRS, CDR2 YFSETQ. CDR3 length equals 13 residues. V lost 1 base and J 4 bases, leaving 8 bases between the germline ends. CDR3 DNA sequence: TGCGCCAGCAGCTTGACAGGGCCAGAGACCCAGTACTTC. As protein: CASSLTGPETQYF.